Following are 9 T cell receptor beta chains from one sample sequenced in a study of blood T cell repertoires in COVID-19. This table comes from immunoSEQ multiplex PCR, and its TCRdb copy is limited to in-frame clones, with some not included. The sample includes roughly 440,000 clones, approximately 90% of them seen just once. The sample comprised peripheral blood. The receptors here all came from a woman between 50 and 59 years old with COVID-19, enrolled during active disease.

The CDR3 DNA is TGCGCCAGCAGCCAAGATCCAGGGGACACTGAAGCTTTCTTT. It yields the protein CASSQDPGDTEAFF. The chain employs TRBV4-1 and TRBJ1-1, with D tentatively TRBD1 (6 bases). Trimming cost V 0 bases and J 3 bases, with 8 bases left between them. Per germline, CDR1 MGHRA and CDR2 YSYEKL. CDR3 length equals 14 residues.

This chain links TRBV5-8 with TRBJ1-2, with D uncertain. V was pared by 4 bases and J by 5 bases, with 15 bases between. This CDR3 spans 14 amino acids. Germline CDR1 SGHTS, CDR2 YDEGEE. The CDR3 reads CASSPEVAFYGYTF. The CDR3 nucleotides are TGTGCCAGCAGCCCCGAGGTCGCCTTTTATGGCTACACCTTC. The full variable domain, completed using reference TRBV5-8 and TRBJ1-2, is EAGVTQSPTHLIKTRGQQATLRCSPISGHTSVYWYQQALGLGLQFLLWYDEGEERNRGNFPPRFSGRQFPNYSSELNVNALELEDSALYLCASSPEVAFYGYTFGSGTRLTVV.

The genes are TRBV2 and TRBJ2-5, with 12 bases that match TRBD2. The CDR3 spans 13 residues. Losses at the gene ends were 8 bases for V and 13 bases for J; bases not matched to a gene: 11. Germline assignment: CDR1 SNHLY and CDR2 FYNNEI. The CDR3 spells CASETSGGLGRYF. DNA of the CDR3: TGTGCCAGCGAGACTAGCGGGGGCCTCGGACGGTACTTC.

The chain links TRBV27 to TRBJ2-3; TRBD2 agrees at 8 bases. V lost 4 bases and J lost 5; bases outside the gene matches: 11. The CDR3 is 16 residues long. Looked up from germline, CDR1 is MNHEY and CDR2 is SMNVEV (reference sequence). The CDR3 nucleotides are TGTGCCAGCAGTTGGGACGGGGGGGGTCACGAAGATACGCAGTATTTT. Encoded protein: CASSWDGGGHEDTQYF.

CDR3 sequence: CASSVAPGDTEAFF. CDR3 nucleotide sequence: TGTGCCAGCAGCGTAGCGCCGGGAGACACTGAAGCTTTCTTT. The chain carries TRBV9 and TRBJ1-1; D uncertain. Trimming left V 0 bases short and J 3 bases short, with 9 bases between. The CDR3 runs to 14 residues. The germline CDR1 and CDR2 sequences are SGDLS and YYNGEE.

Only a few counts were recorded for this clone. The J gene is TRBJ2-3, the V gene TRBV10-3; 8 positions match TRBD2. The CDR3 consists of 15 residues. The germline V gene has CDR1 ENHRY and CDR2 SYGVKD. V dropped 6 bases and J dropped 5; count of bases not matched to a gene: 10. The CDR3 sequence: CAIRFQAGAGDTQYF. The CDR3 DNA is TGTGCCATCAGGTTTCAAGCGGGGGCGGGAGATACGCAGTATTTT.

The rearrangement joins TRBV6-5 to TRBJ1-1; 9 nucleotides line up with TRBD1. This CDR3 has 13 amino acids. Unmatched junction bases numbered 7, after V lost 4 bases and J lost 10 bases. The germline V gene has CDR1 MNHEY and CDR2 SVGAGI. This CDR3 reads CASSLGQGGTAFF. CDR3 nucleotides: TGTGCCAGCAGTTTGGGACAGGGCGGAACAGCTTTCTTT.

The chain joins TRBV4-1 to TRBJ2-3; 11 bases map to TRBD2. The J segment lost 0 bases and the V segment lost 2 bases, leaving 4 bases of the junction unmatched. The CDR3 runs to 17 residues. CDR1 and CDR2 (germline): MGHRA, YSYEKL. The CDR3 bases are TGCGCCAGCAGCCAACCGACTAGCGGGGCTAGCACAGATACGCAGTATTTT. As protein: CASSQPTSGASTDTQYF.

The chain combines TRBV7-2 with TRBJ1-1; D call uncertain. V was shortened by 1 base and J by 2 bases, with 8 bases between the two germline ends. This CDR3 has 14 residues. Germline-derived CDR1 and CDR2 are SGHTA and FQGNSA. The CDR3: CASSLVGDNTEAFF. The CDR3 bases are TGTGCCAGCAGCTTAGTGGGAGATAACACTGAAGCTTTCTTT.